The source of this T cell receptor (beta chain) is a study of blood T cell repertoires in COVID-19. Looking at the study overall: COVID-19 samples, acute and convalescent, were from the United States, Italy and Spain.

In the original processing: Reference gene primer amplification in the assay estimated nucleated cell counts. TCRdb keeps only in-frame clones here, not all; method: immunoSEQ multiplex PCR. The V and J calls and clone size were taken over from that table, and D and trimming were inferred from the DNA. The sample lists 200,000 to 300,000 clones; approximately 86% were seen once. Patients at the Seattle site were enrolled during active infection and followed longitudinally. The CDR3 has 18 amino acids. The V gene's germline CDR1 is SGHRS and CDR2 YFSETQ. The ends lost 0 bases at V and 3 bases at J; junction bases unmatched: 7.

This rearrangement joins TRBV5-1 to TRBJ2-1; 12 bases align to TRBD2. The source of this sequence is a woman in her sixties with COVID-19, enrolled during active disease. Sequenced sample: peripheral blood. The CDR3 nucleotides read TGCGCCAGCAGCTTGGAGGGGACTAGCGGGTATATCTACAATGAGCAGTTCTTC. Translation: CASSLEGTSGYIYNEQFF.